Many counts were recorded for the clone carrying this T cell receptor (beta chain). No antigen is known for it. CDR1 and CDR2 from the germline V gene are SGHTA and FQGNSA. Trimming took 7 bases from V and 0 from J, leaving 15 bases between them. This CDR3 is built from 15 residues. Cyclophosphamide on days +3 and +4 followed busulfan-fludarabine conditioning and a marrow graft. Sequencing used immunoSEQ multiplex PCR; TCRdb keeps in-frame clones, though not all of them. Reported are 16,000 or so clones, none seen only once; the ten largest carry around 0.56%. This sample was included in a study of T cells after posttransplantation cyclophosphamide. Study-wide findings and caveats: Donor-recipient repertoire similarity was low at 1-2 months, rising over year one. Blood and skin or GI T cell repertoires showed limited TRB overlap. TRB clonality was highly associated with recipient CMV seropositivity and reactivation.

The chain is built from TRBV7-2 and TRBJ1-1; the D gene is possibly TRBD1 (5 bases). This clonotype was obtained from a female patient between 30 and 39 years old who received an allogeneic stem cell transplant from a related donor, was CMV-positive, and had no GVHD. Some T cells may be transferred from the graft donor. Sample: PBMCs, taken after allogeneic stem cell transplant with posttransplant cyclophosphamide. The CDR3 here is CASTFSGFVNTEAFF. Here the CDR3 DNA reads TGTGCCAGCACCTTTTCAGGGTTTGTGAACACTGAAGCTTTCTTT.